This T cell receptor beta chain stems from a study of T cell repertoires in cytomegalovirus infection. Study context: Used in the study were CMV epitopes, some recently identified and HLA-C-restricted, others well-studied and HLA-B-restricted. Public TCR beta signature analysis indicated the presence of both CMV infection and matching HLA type.

TCRdb reanalysed the reads using MiXCR and keeps one entry per CDR3 protein. The sample shows some 800,000 distinct CDR3 sequences, 30% to 35% of them seen only once. The CDR3 is 15 amino acids. From germline, CDR1 is MNHEY and CDR2 SVGEGT. V shed 0 bases, J shed 4 bases, and the junction held 4 bases outside the gene matches. Findings and caveats of the study: HLA-C-restricted CMV-specific TCR beta clonotypes prevailed in the ex vivo response. Individuals carrying CMV plus the relevant HLA were identified by cumulative frequency of public TCR beta families.

This clonotype was counted a few times. As yet, its antigen is unknown. The sequenced sample was cultured CD8+ T cells from PBMCs, obtained from culture after CMV antigen stimulation. The chain links TRBV6-2 or TRBV6-3 to TRBJ1-2, with 8 bases lining up with TRBD1. The sequence derives from a human donor in good health (CMV status not recorded). Some clones in this sample may be carry-over from other donors' samples. The CDR3 bases are TGTGCCAGCAGTTACTCTCGAGACAGGGGCTATGGCTACACCTTC. Encoded protein: CASSYSRDRGYGYTF.